The subject of this entry is one T cell receptor beta chain. The sample originates from a study of control samples from healthy donors and cancer patients. TCRdb keeps only in-frame clones here, not all; method: immunoSEQ multiplex PCR. The sample has about 86,000 clones; about 92% are singletons. The TCR was taken from a woman in her 30s in good health. Sequencing was carried out using blood.

For the CDR3, the DNA is TGTGCCAGCAGCGGGGCAGGGGATACTGAAGCTTTCTTT. This sequence encodes CASSGAGDTEAFF. The chain recombines TRBV2 with TRBJ1-1, with D possibly being TRBD1 (6 bases). There are 13 residues in the CDR3. Deletions cut 6 bases from V and 5 bases from J, with 13 bases between. Germline assignment: CDR1 SNHLY and CDR2 FYNNEI.